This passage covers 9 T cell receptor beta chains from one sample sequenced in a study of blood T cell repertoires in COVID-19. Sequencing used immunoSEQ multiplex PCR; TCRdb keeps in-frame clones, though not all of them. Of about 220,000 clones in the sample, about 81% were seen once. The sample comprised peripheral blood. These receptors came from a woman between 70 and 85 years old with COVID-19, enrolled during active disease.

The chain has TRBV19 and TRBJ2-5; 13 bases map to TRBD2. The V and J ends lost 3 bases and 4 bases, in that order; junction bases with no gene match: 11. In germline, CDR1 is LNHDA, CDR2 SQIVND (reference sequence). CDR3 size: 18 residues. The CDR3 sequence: CASSIRRTSGRIGETQYF. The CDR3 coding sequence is TGTGCCAGTAGTATTCGAAGGACTAGCGGGAGAATTGGAGAGACCCAGTACTTC.

CDR3 bases: TGTGCCAGCAGCCAATTGAGAACCGGCTATGGCTACACCTTC. As protein: CASSQLRTGYGYTF. The chain combines TRBV14 with TRBJ1-2; D gene unclear. Germline V CDR1 and CDR2: SGHDN, FVKESK. The CDR3 has 14 residues. Trimming removed 2 bases at V and 4 bases at J, with 11 bases between.

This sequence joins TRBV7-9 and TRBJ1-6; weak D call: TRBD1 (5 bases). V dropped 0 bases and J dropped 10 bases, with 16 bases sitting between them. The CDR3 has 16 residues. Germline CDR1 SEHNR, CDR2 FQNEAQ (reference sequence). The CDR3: CASSLASGGEGSPLHF. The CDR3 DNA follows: TGTGCCAGCAGCTTAGCATCGGGAGGGGAAGGCTCACCCCTCCACTTT.

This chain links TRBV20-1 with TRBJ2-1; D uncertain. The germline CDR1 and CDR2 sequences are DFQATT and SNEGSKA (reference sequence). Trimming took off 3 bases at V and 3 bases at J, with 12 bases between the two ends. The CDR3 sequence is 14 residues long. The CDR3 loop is CSASLPGVYNEQFF. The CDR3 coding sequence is TGCAGTGCTAGTCTCCCTGGAGTCTACAATGAGCAGTTCTTC.

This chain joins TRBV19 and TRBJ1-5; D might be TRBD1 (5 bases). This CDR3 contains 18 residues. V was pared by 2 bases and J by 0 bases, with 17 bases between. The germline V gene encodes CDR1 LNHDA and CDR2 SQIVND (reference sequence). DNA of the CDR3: TGTGCCAGTAGTATAACGATCCAGGGCGCCTATAGCAATCAGCCCCAGCATTTT. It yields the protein CASSITIQGAYSNQPQHF.

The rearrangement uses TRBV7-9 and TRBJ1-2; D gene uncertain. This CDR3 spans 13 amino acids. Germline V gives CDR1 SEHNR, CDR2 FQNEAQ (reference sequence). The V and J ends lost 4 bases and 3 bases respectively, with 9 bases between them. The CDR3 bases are TGTGCCAGCAGCTACCCCGGGGACTATGGCTACACCTTC. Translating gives CASSYPGDYGYTF. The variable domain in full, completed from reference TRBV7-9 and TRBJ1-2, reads DTGVSQNPRHKITKRGQNVTFRCDPISEHNRLYWYRQTLGQGPEFLTYFQNEAQLEKSRLLSDRFSAERPKGSFSTLEIQRTEQGDSAMYLCASSYPGDYGYTFGSGTRLTVV.

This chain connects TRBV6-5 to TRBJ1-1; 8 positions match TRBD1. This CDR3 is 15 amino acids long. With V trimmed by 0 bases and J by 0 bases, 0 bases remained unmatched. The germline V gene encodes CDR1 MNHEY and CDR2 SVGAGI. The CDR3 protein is CASSYSGQVNTEAFF. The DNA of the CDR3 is TGTGCCAGCAGTTACTCGGGACAGGTGAACACTGAAGCTTTCTTT.

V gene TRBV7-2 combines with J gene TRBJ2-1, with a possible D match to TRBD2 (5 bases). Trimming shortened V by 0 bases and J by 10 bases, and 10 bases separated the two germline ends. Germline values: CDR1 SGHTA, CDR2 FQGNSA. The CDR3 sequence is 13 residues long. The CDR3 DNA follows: TGTGCCAGCAGCTTAGCGGGCGGGCCAGAGCAGTTCTTC. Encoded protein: CASSLAGGPEQFF.

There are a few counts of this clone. CDR3 sequence: CAWSERLAGGRFSYEQYF. CDR3 sequence (DNA): TGTGCCTGGAGTGAACGGCTAGCGGGAGGAAGGTTCTCTTACGAGCAGTACTTC. This sequence joins TRBV30 and TRBJ2-7, with TRBD2 matching 11 bases. The CDR3 is 18 amino acids. The ends lost 1 base at V and 4 bases at J; junction bases unmatched: 15. Germline CDR1 is GTSNPN and CDR2 is SVGIG (reference sequence). Full variable domain (missing parts from reference TRBV30 and TRBJ2-7): SQTIHQWPATLVQPVGSPLSLECTVEGTSNPNLYWYRQAAGRGLQLLFYSVGIGQISSEVPQNLSASRPQDRQFILSSKKLLLSDSGFYLCAWSERLAGGRFSYEQYFGPGTRLTVT.